These 5 T cell receptor beta chains were sequenced from one sample in a study of siplizumab effects on memory and regulatory T cells. Some clones are missing from TCRdb's copy, which holds only in-frame ones; the method was immunoSEQ multiplex PCR. The data hold about 100,000 clones, with about 93% observed a single time. The sequenced sample was Tregs sorted from blood. These receptors all come from a human donor in good health.

The chain uses TRBV28 and TRBJ2-7; D may correspond to TRBD1 or TRBD2 (5 bases each). The CDR3 consists of 19 residues. The germline CDR1 and CDR2 sequences are MDHEN and SYDVKM. The V and J ends lost 3 bases and 4 bases respectively, with 28 bases between them. The CDR3 sequence is CASSFLRRTSMGRRYEQYF. The CDR3 region has the DNA TGTGCCAGCAGTTTTCTGCGCAGGACTTCGATGGGGCGTCGTTACGAGCAGTACTTC.

The rearrangement links TRBV21-1 to TRBJ2-5; the listed D gene, TRBD2, was not tested against the DNA. TRBV21-1 is a known pseudogene. The CDR3 sequence is 15 residues long. CDR3 coding DNA: TGTGCCAGCAGCCTGTCGGGGGTCCACCCAGAGACCCAGTACTTC. The encoded protein is CASSLSGVHPETQYF.

The chain uses TRBV29-1 and TRBJ2-3; 10 nucleotides line up with TRBD1. The CDR3 is 15 amino acids. Germline CDR1 and CDR2: SQVTM and ANQGSEA. The trim removed 6 bases at V and 6 bases at J, leaving 12 bases unmatched. The CDR3 here is CSVGSGTGVWDTQYF. The DNA of the CDR3 is TGCAGCGTGGGTTCCGGGACAGGGGTTTGGGATACGCAGTATTTT.

This chain links TRBV28 with TRBJ2-3; 8 nucleotides agree with TRBD2. Germline loops: CDR1 MDHEN, CDR2 SYDVKM. Trimming took 3 bases from V and 6 from J; bases not matched to a gene: 5. This CDR3 region has 14 residues. The CDR3 here is CASSLPGLEDTQYF. In nucleotides, the CDR3 is TGTGCCAGCAGTTTGCCGGGACTAGAGGATACGCAGTATTTT.

J is TRBJ2-3 and V is TRBV28; 7 bases align to TRBD2. CDR1 MDHEN and CDR2 SYDVKM come from the germline V gene. Losses at the gene ends were 3 bases for V and 2 bases for J; bases not matched to a gene: 5. There are 15 residues in the CDR3. The CDR3 DNA reads as TGTGCCAGCAGTTTGCCTAGCGGAAACACAGATACGCAGTATTTT. Its protein product is CASSLPSGNTDTQYF. Variable domain in full (rest from reference TRBV28 and TRBJ2-3): DVKVTQSSRYLVKRTGEKVFLECVQDMDHENMFWYRQDPGLGLRLIYFSYDVKMKEKGDIPEGYSVSREKKERFSLILESASTNQTSMYLCASSLPSGNTDTQYFGPGTRLTVL.